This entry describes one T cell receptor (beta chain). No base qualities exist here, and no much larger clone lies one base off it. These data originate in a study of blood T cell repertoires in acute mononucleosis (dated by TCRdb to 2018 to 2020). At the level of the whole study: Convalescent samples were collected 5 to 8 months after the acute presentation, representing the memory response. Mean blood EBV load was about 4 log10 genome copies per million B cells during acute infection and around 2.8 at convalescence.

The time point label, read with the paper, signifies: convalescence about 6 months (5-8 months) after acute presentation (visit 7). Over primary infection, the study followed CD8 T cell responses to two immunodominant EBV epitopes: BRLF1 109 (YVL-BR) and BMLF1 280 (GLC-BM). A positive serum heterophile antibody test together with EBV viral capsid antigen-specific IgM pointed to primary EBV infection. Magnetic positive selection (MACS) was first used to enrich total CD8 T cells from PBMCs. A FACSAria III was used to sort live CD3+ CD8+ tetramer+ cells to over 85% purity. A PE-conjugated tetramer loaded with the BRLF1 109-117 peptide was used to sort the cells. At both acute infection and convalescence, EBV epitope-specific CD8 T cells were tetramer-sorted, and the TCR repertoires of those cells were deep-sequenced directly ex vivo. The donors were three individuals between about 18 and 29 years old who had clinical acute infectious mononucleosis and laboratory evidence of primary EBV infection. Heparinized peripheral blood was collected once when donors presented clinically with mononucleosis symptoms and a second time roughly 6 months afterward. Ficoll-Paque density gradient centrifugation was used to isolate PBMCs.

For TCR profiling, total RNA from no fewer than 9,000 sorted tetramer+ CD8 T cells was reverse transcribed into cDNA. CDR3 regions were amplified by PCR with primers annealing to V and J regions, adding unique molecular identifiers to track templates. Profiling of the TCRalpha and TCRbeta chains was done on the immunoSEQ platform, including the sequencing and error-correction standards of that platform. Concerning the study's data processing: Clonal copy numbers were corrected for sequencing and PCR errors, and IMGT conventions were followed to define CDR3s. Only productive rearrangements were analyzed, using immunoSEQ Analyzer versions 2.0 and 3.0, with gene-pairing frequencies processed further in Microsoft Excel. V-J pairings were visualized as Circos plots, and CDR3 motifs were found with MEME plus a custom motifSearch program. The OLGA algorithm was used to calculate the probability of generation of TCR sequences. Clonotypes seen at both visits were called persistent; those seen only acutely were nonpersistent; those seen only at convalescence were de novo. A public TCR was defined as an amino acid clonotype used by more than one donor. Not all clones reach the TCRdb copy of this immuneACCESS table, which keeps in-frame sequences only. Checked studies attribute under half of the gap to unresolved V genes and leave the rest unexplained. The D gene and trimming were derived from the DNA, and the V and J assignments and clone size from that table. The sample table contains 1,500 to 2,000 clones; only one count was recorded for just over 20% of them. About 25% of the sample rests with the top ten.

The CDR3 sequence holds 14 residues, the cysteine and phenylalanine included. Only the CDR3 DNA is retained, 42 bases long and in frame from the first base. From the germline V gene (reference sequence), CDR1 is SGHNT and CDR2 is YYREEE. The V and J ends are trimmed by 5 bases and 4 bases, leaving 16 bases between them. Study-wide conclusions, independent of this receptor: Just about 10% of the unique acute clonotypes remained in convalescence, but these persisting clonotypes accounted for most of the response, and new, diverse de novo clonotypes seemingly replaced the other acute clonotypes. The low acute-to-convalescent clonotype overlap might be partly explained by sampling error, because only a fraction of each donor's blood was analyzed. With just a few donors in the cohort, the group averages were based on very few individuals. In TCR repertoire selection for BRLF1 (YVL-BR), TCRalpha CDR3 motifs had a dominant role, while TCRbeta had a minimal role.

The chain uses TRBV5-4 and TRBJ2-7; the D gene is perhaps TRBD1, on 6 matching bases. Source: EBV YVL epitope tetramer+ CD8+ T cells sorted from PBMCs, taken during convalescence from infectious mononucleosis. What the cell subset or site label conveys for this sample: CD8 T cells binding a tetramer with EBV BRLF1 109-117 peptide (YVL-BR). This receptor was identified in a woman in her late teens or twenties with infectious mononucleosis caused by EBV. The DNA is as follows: TGTGCCAGCAGTTTAAGAGGGGGTGGGTACGAGCAGTACTTC. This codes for CASSLRGGGYEQYF.